The present T cell receptor (beta chain) was sequenced within a study of PD-L1 blockade in urothelial cancer. Time point meaning: pretreatment peripheral blood. TCRdb's copy holds only in-frame clones and misses some; the assay was immunoSEQ multiplex PCR. The profile shows more than 40,000 clones, approximately 78% of them singletons. The material sequenced was PBMCs, taken around atezolizumab (anti-PD-L1) treatment. The sequence was obtained from a man in his fifties or sixties with urothelial cancer.

In nucleotides, the CDR3 is TGCGCCAGCAGCCATGGTTCCGGGACTAGCGGGAGGGCCATTCCGTTCTTC. This gives the protein CASSHGSGTSGRAIPFF. The J gene is TRBJ2-1, the V gene TRBV4-1; TRBD2 agrees at 16 bases. The CDR3 is made up of 17 amino acids. CDR1 and CDR2 (germline): MGHRA, YSYEKL. Trimming at V came to 3 bases and at J to 15 bases, leaving 14 bases not matched to a gene.